Following are 29 T cell receptor beta chains from one sample sequenced in a study of immune evolution from preneoplasia to lung adenocarcinoma. This table comes from immunoSEQ multiplex PCR, and its TCRdb copy is limited to in-frame clones, with some not included. The sample yields 3,500 to 4,000 clones, roughly four fifths seen once. Sequenced sample: FFPE minimally invasive lung adenocarcinoma tissue. The source of these receptors is a person aged 60-79 years with lung adenocarcinoma.

This clone was counted only a few times. The chain employs TRBV4-3 and TRBJ2-2; D remains unclear. V was trimmed by 5 bases and J by 2 bases, leaving 6 bases between them. CDR1 is LGHNA and CDR2 is YSLEER in the germline V gene. This CDR3 spans 13 amino acids. As DNA, the CDR3 is TGCGCCAGCAGCGGGCAAAACACCGGGGAGCTGTTTTTT. Its translation is CASSGQNTGELFF.

This chain connects TRBV27 to TRBJ1-1; 7 bases map to TRBD1. J was trimmed by 1 base and V by 2 bases; bases with no gene match: 4. This CDR3 contains 15 residues. CDR1 MNHEY and CDR2 SMNVEV come from the germline V gene (reference sequence). The chain's CDR3 is CASSLLGQANTEAFF. The DNA of the CDR3 is TGTGCCAGCAGTTTACTAGGACAGGCGAACACTGAAGCTTTCTTT.

The chain uses TRBV9 and TRBJ2-1; D gene unclear. Trimming shortened V by 0 bases and J by 0 bases, and 7 bases separated the two germline ends. The CDR3 extends over 15 amino acids. Germline CDR1 is SGDLS and CDR2 is YYNGEE. The CDR3 nucleotides are TGTGCCAGCAGCGTAGCGTGGGCCTCCTACAATGAGCAGTTCTTC. Residues: CASSVAWASYNEQFF.

The chain uses TRBV6-4 and TRBJ2-2; D tentatively reads TRBD1 or TRBD2 (5 bases each). The CDR3 has 16 amino acids. From germline, CDR1 is MRHNA and CDR2 SNTAGT. V dropped 5 bases and J dropped 1 base, with 14 bases sitting between them. DNA of the CDR3: TGTGCCAGCAGTCCCGGTGGAGGACAGAACACCGGGGAGCTGTTTTTT. Its translation is CASSPGGGQNTGELFF.

Only a few counts were recorded for this clone. The chain is built from TRBV5-1 and TRBJ1-1; TRBD1 might be the D (5 bases). The germline V gene encodes CDR1 SGHRS and CDR2 YFSETQ. The CDR3 runs to 13 residues. Trimming took off 5 bases at V and 1 base at J, with 9 bases between the two ends. The CDR3 coding sequence is TGCGCCAGCAGGCCGACAGAGAACACTGAAGCTTTCTTT. The encoded protein is CASRPTENTEAFF.

The chain combines TRBV7-2 with TRBJ1-2; D remains ambiguous. Germline V gives CDR1 SGHTA, CDR2 FQGNSA. V lost 4 bases and J lost 5, with 8 bases in between. The CDR3 loop spans 12 amino acids. In nucleotides, the CDR3 is TGTGCCAGCAGCTCCTTTTCGTATGGCTACACCTTC. Amino acid sequence: CASSSFSYGYTF.

As to this clone: At one end the junction does not follow the germline gene, possibly because of a read error. The chain recombines TRBV7-6 with TRBJ1-1; no clear D. CDR1 SGHVS and CDR2 FNYEAQ come from the germline V gene. This CDR3 has 14 residues. The CDR3 coding sequence is TGTGCCAGCAGCGTAGCGGCAGGGAACACTGAAGCTTTCTTT. As protein: CASSVAAGNTEAFF.

V gene TRBV10-2 combines with J gene TRBJ2-1, with 8 nucleotides matching TRBD2. CDR3 length: 13 amino acids. V shed 2 bases, J shed 10 bases, and the junction held 4 bases outside the gene matches. The germline V gene encodes CDR1 WSHSY and CDR2 SAAADI. Here the CDR3 reads CASSELGGGEQFF. The CDR3 DNA reads TGCGCCAGCAGTGAGCTCGGGGGGGGAGAGCAGTTCTTC.

V and J are TRBV2 and TRBJ2-2; no definite D call. Looked up from germline, CDR1 is SNHLY and CDR2 is FYNNEI. V shed 0 bases and J shed 1 base, with 6 bases lying between them. The CDR3 consists of 15 residues. CDR3 in DNA: TGTGCCAGCAGTGAAGCAACCAGGAACACCGGGGAGCTGTTTTTT. This translates into CASSEATRNTGELFF.

The CDR3 loop is CASSLEGTGVDTEAFF. The CDR3 DNA follows: TGCGCCAGCAGCTTGGAGGGGACAGGGGTTGACACTGAAGCTTTCTTT. V usage is TRBV5-1 and J usage is TRBJ1-1, with TRBD1 matching 10 bases. Germline V gene sequence: CDR1 SGHRS, CDR2 YFSETQ. V gave up 0 bases and J gave up 3 bases; unmatched junction bases: 5. CDR3 length equals 16 residues.

V usage is TRBV18 and J usage is TRBJ1-1; the match to TRBD1 covers 8 bases. The CDR3 totals 15 residues. The junction had 3 bases not matched to a gene; V was cut back by 3 bases and J by 0 bases. Germline V CDR1 and CDR2: KGHSH, LQKENI. The CDR3 loop reads CASSPTRGLNTEAFF. The CDR3 DNA reads as TGTGCCAGCTCACCGACCAGGGGGCTGAACACTGAAGCTTTCTTT.

The chain recombines TRBV5-4 with TRBJ2-2; a weak D match, TRBD1 (6 bases). This CDR3 is built from 15 residues. Germline CDR1 is SGHNT and CDR2 is YYREEE (reference sequence). Trimming left V 0 bases short and J 0 bases short, with 6 bases between. CDR3 in amino acids: CASSLDRANTGELFF. CDR3 coding DNA: TGTGCCAGCAGCTTGGACAGGGCGAACACCGGGGAGCTGTTTTTT.

The chain joins TRBV5-1 to TRBJ1-1, with a possible D match to TRBD1 (5 bases). Germline loops: CDR1 SGHRS, CDR2 YFSETQ. The ends were cut back, 1 base at V and 1 base at J, with 14 bases in the middle. CDR3 length equals 16 residues. The CDR3 region has the DNA TGCGCCAGCAGCTTGAGGGGAGGCAGGACGAACACTGAAGCTTTCTTT. Translating it yields CASSLRGGRTNTEAFF.

The J gene is TRBJ1-1, the V gene TRBV28; D gene uncertain. Trimming removed 6 bases from V and 1 base from J, with 21 bases in between. The V gene's germline CDR1 is MDHEN and CDR2 SYDVKM. CDR3 length equals 17 residues. CDR3 region: CASSLDPGVAQNTEAFF. The CDR3 coding sequence is TGTGCCAGCAGCCTCGACCCCGGGGTGGCACAGAACACTGAAGCTTTCTTT.

The V call is TRBV5-1, the J call TRBJ1-2; D might be TRBD1 (6 bases). The CDR3 spans 14 residues. V shed 1 base and J shed 5 bases, with 12 bases lying between them. Germline loops: CDR1 SGHRS, CDR2 YFSETQ. CDR3: CASSLPGVGYGYTF. DNA of the CDR3: TGCGCCAGCAGCTTGCCAGGGGTAGGATATGGCTACACCTTC.

This clone turned up a few times. V and J are TRBV6-1 and TRBJ2-7; 7 positions agree with TRBD2. The CDR3 has 13 residues. Germline V gene lookup returns CDR1 MNHNS and CDR2 SASEGT. V lost 8 bases to trimming and J lost 5 bases; unmatched junction nucleotides: 9. CDR3 in amino acids: CASGRGGVNEQYF. The CDR3 DNA follows: TGTGCCAGCGGACGGGGAGGGGTCAACGAGCAGTACTTC.

By its share, this clone is large. V is TRBV27 and J is TRBJ2-3; D uncertain. V dropped 2 bases and J dropped 3 bases, with 9 bases sitting between them. CDR3 length: 14 residues. Per germline, CDR1 MNHEY and CDR2 SMNVEV (reference sequence). The CDR3: CASSLGRLTDTQYF. The CDR3 DNA follows: TGTGCCAGCAGTTTAGGCAGGCTTACAGATACGCAGTATTTT.

In DNA form, the CDR3 reads TGTGCCAGCAGTGAAGGCGGCTATACCCAGTACTTC. Its protein product is CASSEGGYTQYF. This chain links TRBV6-1 with TRBJ2-5; no firm D call. Per the germline V gene, CDR1 is MNHNS and CDR2 is SASEGT. The V end was cut by 1 base, the J end by 8 bases, with 8 bases between. This CDR3 has 12 amino acids.

The rearrangement joins TRBV28 to TRBJ2-3, with TRBD2 matching over 10 bases. The CDR3 has 16 residues. Germline trimming cut 5 bases from V and 8 bases from J; bases unmatched to any gene: 13. Germline-derived CDR1 and CDR2 are MDHEN and SYDVKM. CDR3 sequence: CASSPPLSGGAGTQYF. In DNA, the CDR3 is TGTGCCAGCAGTCCGCCCTTGAGCGGGGGGGCTGGTACGCAGTATTTT.

V usage is TRBV6-1 and J usage is TRBJ1-2; no clear D gene. V lost 6 bases and J lost 2, with 7 bases in between. CDR1 is MNHNS and CDR2 is SASEGT in the germline V gene. The CDR3 is 12 residues long. CDR3 coding DNA: TGTGCCAGCAGACAGCAGAACTATGGCTACACCTTC. This sequence encodes CASRQQNYGYTF.

A few counts support this clone. The CDR3 DNA sequence: TGTGCCAGCCAGACAGGTCCTTCGGAAGCTTTCTTT. It translates to CASQTGPSEAFF. The chain recombines TRBV6-5 with TRBJ1-1; D possibly corresponds to TRBD1 (6 bases). CDR3 length equals 12 residues. Between the trimmed V and J ends, which lost 8 bases and 8 bases, there was a span of 15 bases. Germline CDR1 and CDR2: MNHEY and SVGAGI.

The rearrangement uses TRBV7-6 and TRBJ2-7; D remains unclear. Per germline, CDR1 SGHVS and CDR2 FNYEAQ. Between the trimmed V and J ends, which lost 1 base and 6 bases, there was a span of 10 bases. There are 13 residues in the CDR3. Written as DNA, the CDR3 is TGTGCCAGCAGCTTAGTGTCCCGGGCCGAGCAGTACTTC. Residues: CASSLVSRAEQYF. Combining the CDR3 with reference TRBV7-6 and TRBJ2-7 gives the whole variable domain GAGVSQSPRYKVTKRGQDVALRCDPISGHVSLYWYRQALGQGPEFLTYFNYEAQQDKSGLPNDRFSAERPEGSISTLTIQRTEQRDSAMYRCASSLVSRAEQYFGPGTRLTVT.

By sample share, this clone is large (0.1 to 1%). The V call is TRBV28, the J call TRBJ1-5, with D hard to call. The CDR3 covers 14 residues. Per germline, CDR1 MDHEN and CDR2 SYDVKM. Trimming took off 2 bases at V and 11 bases at J, with 16 bases between the two ends. The CDR3 is CASSLGVRGLSQHF. The DNA for the CDR3 is TGTGCCAGCAGTTTAGGGGTCCGGGGTCTGTCCCAGCATTTT.

This chain uses TRBV7-9 with TRBJ1-5, with a possible D match to TRBD1 (6 bases). The germline CDR1 and CDR2 sequences are SEHNR and FQNEAQ (reference sequence). The length of the CDR3 is 14 residues. Deletions cut 7 bases from V and 5 bases from J, with 15 bases between. For the CDR3, the DNA is TGTGCCAGCAATCCCCGGGACAACTATCAGCCCCAGCATTTT. It translates to CASNPRDNYQPQHF.

The V gene is TRBV5-6, the J gene TRBJ2-3; TRBD2 matches 7 bases. V lost 7 bases, J lost 6 bases, and 11 bases stayed unmatched. Germline V gene lookup returns CDR1 SGHDT and CDR2 YYEEEE. The CDR3 sequence is 14 residues long. CDR3 DNA sequence: TGTGCCAGCGGGCAGGGAGGGCCTTGGGATACGCAGTATTTT. This gives the protein CASGQGGPWDTQYF.

The gene calls are TRBV30 and TRBJ1-4, with no clear D. The CDR3 is 15 amino acids. Germline CDR1 and CDR2: GTSNPN and SVGIG (reference sequence). Trimming pared 3 bases from V and 0 bases from J, leaving 11 bases between. The CDR3 here is CAWRPDGATNEKLFF. The CDR3 coding sequence is TGTGCCTGGAGACCCGACGGTGCAACTAATGAAAAACTGTTTTTT.

The rearrangement uses TRBV6-6 and TRBJ1-2; no reliable D call. Germline V gene sequence: CDR1 MNHNY, CDR2 SVGAGI (reference sequence). The V end lost 7 bases, the J end lost 3 bases, and 12 bases lay between the germline ends. CDR3 length: 13 amino acids. CDR3 DNA sequence: TGTGCCAGCACCGGGCAGCGATACTATGGCTACACCTTC. The encoded protein is CASTGQRYYGYTF.

The chain couples TRBV7-2 to TRBJ2-3, with D hard to call. This CDR3 has 11 residues. With 5 bases removed from V and 0 bases from J, the gap between germline ends came to 0 bases. CDR1 is SGHTA, CDR2 FQGNSA, per germline. This chain's CDR3 is CASSSTDTQYF. The CDR3 DNA is TGTGCCAGCAGCAGCACAGATACGCAGTATTTT. Based on the CDR3 plus reference TRBV7-2 and TRBJ2-3, the full variable domain is GAGVSQSPSNKVTEKGKDVELRCDPISGHTALYWYRQSLGQGLEFLIYFQGNSAPDKSGLPSDRFSAERTGGSVSTLTIQRTQQEDSAVYLCASSSTDTQYFGPGTRLTVL.

The chain couples TRBV27 to TRBJ1-2; 7 nucleotides align to TRBD1. Germline V gene lookup returns CDR1 MNHEY and CDR2 SMNVEV (reference sequence). This CDR3 comprises 15 residues. Trimming cost V 0 bases and J 5 bases; bases outside gene matches: 6. CDR3 protein: CASSLSGDSPYGYTF. The CDR3, as DNA: TGTGCCAGCAGTTTATCTGGGGACAGCCCGTATGGCTACACCTTC.